The 4 T cell receptor beta chains below come from one sample, sequenced in a study of chemoradiotherapy in HPV16-positive cancers. Libraries were prepared by immunoSEQ multiplex PCR; TCRdb keeps only in-frame clonotypes and omits some of them. Here the sample spans about 29,000 clones, about 93% being singletons. Sample: blood, taken from a patient who underwent chemoradiotherapy. These receptor sequences come from a human donor with HPV-associated anogenital cancer.

The CDR3 bases are TGTGCCAGCAGCTTATCTTCGACACTTGAGACCCAGTACTTC. Protein product: CASSLSSTLETQYF. This sequence joins TRBV11-2 and TRBJ2-5, with D hard to call. There are 14 residues in the CDR3. V lost 2 bases, J lost 5 bases, and 12 bases lay in between. Germline CDR1 SGHAT, CDR2 FQNNGV.

The chain couples TRBV6-4 to TRBJ1-2; D is uncertain. Germline V gene sequence: CDR1 MRHNA, CDR2 SNTAGT. The V end was cut by 3 bases, the J end by 1 base, with 3 bases between. CDR3 length: 12 residues. DNA of the CDR3: TGTGCCAGCAGTGATGATAACTATGGCTACACCTTC. Protein sequence: CASSDDNYGYTF.

The CDR3 loop is CASSAGQGTFNEQYF. The CDR3 DNA is TGTGCCAGCAGCGCCGGACAGGGAACGTTTAACGAGCAGTACTTC. This chain joins TRBV5-5 and TRBJ2-7, with 8 bases aligning to TRBD1. The V and J ends lost 4 bases and 5 bases, in that order; junction bases with no gene match: 11. Germline V gives CDR1 SGHKS, CDR2 YYEKEE (reference sequence). This CDR3 region has 15 residues.

The genes are TRBV10-2 and TRBJ1-5, with D tentatively TRBD1 (5 bases). CDR1 and CDR2 (germline): WSHSY, SAAADI. V lost 2 bases, J lost 3 bases, and 11 bases lay in between. The CDR3 is 15 residues long. The CDR3 is CASSESHGANQPQHF. The CDR3 DNA reads as TGCGCCAGCAGTGAGAGTCATGGGGCCAATCAGCCCCAGCATTTT.